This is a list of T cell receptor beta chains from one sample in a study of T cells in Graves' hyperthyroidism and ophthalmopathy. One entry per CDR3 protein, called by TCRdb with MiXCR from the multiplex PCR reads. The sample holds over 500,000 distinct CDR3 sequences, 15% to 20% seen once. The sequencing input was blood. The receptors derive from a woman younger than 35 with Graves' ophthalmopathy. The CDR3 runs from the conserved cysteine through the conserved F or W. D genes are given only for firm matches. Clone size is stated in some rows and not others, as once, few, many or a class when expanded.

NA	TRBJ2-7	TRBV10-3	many	CAISSGAGYEQYF	TGTGCCATCAGTTCCGGGGCTGGCTACGAGCAGTACTTC
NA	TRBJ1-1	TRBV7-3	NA	CASSLTGGTSNTEAFF	TGTGCCAGCAGCTTAACGGGGGGGACCTCGAACACTGAAGCTTTCTTT
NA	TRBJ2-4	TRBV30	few	CAWSGKASQRTKNIQYF	TGTGCCTGGAGTGGGAAGGCTAGCCAACGGACCAAAAACATTCAGTACTTC
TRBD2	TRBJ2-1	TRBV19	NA	CASKGLAGGRYNGQFF	TGTGCCAGTAAGGGACTAGCGGGAGGACGTTACAATGGGCAGTTCTTC
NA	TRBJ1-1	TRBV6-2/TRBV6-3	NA	CASSRPIDGTEAFF	TGTGCCAGCAGTCGGCCTATAGACGGTACTGAAGCTTTCTTT
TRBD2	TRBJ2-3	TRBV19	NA	CASRLTSGRADTQYF	TGTGCCAGTAGGCTAACTAGCGGGAGAGCAGATACGCAGTATTTT
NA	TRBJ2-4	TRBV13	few	CASSQEGGLAKNIQYF	TGTGCCAGCAGCCAAGAAGGAGGTTTAGCCAAAAACATTCAGTACTTC
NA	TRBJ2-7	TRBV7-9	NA	CASSLVEGAGEQYF	TGTGCCAGCAGCTTAGTAGAAGGGGCGGGAGAGCAGTACTTC
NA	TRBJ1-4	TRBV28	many	CASSARPWGEKLFF	TGTGCCAGCAGTGCCCGTCCCTGGGGGGAAAAACTGTTTTTT
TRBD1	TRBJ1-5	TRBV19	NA	CASRAGQVSNQPQHF	TGTGCCAGTAGGGCGGGACAGGTGAGCAATCAGCCCCAGCATTTT
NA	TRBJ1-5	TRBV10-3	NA	CAIQGFGSNQPQHF	TGTGCCATCCAGGGATTTGGTAGCAATCAGCCCCAGCATTTT
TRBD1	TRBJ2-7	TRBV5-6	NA	CASSHGQGTYEQYF	TGTGCCAGCAGCCATGGACAGGGGACCTACGAGCAGTACTTC
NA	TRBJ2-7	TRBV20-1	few	CSAADQGYEQYF	TGCAGTGCCGCGGATCAGGGCTACGAGCAGTACTTC
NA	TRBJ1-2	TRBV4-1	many	CASSPGGANYGYTF	TGCGCCAGCAGCCCGGGGGGCGCGAACTATGGCTACACCTTC
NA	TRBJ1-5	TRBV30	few	CAWSTGGLSNQPQHF	TGTGCCTGGAGTACCGGGGGCCTTAGCAATCAGCCCCAGCATTTT
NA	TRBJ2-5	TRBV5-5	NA	CASNLGELQETQYF	TGTGCCAGCAATTTGGGAGAGCTCCAAGAGACCCAGTACTTC
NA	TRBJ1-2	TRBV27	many	CASGLTGRGHNYGYTF	TGTGCCAGCGGATTAACCGGTAGGGGTCATAACTATGGCTACACCTTC
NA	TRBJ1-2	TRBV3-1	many	CASSQETTANYGYTF	TGTGCCAGCAGCCAAGAGACGACAGCTAACTATGGCTACACCTTC
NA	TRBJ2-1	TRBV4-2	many	CASSQEGPSSSYNEQFF	TGTGCCAGCAGCCAAGAGGGTCCTAGTAGCTCCTACAATGAGCAGTTCTTC
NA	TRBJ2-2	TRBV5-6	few	CASSLRGTANTGELFF	TGTGCCAGCAGCCTCAGGGGAACCGCGAACACCGGGGAGCTGTTTTTT
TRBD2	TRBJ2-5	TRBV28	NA	CASRRRLAGGLWETGAQYF	TGTGCCAGCAGGCGTAGACTAGCGGGGGGCCTTTGGGAGACTGGGGCCCAGTACTTC
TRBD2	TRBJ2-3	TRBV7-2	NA	CASSLGSGGISSTDTQYF	TGTGCCAGCAGCTTAGGTAGCGGGGGGATATCTAGCACAGATACGCAGTATTTT
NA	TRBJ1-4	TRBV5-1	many	CASSRKPLDGTTNEKLFF	TGCGCCAGCAGCCGAAAACCCCTGGACGGAACAACTAATGAAAAACTGTTTTTT
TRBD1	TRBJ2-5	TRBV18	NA	CASSPRGQGQGETQYF	TGTGCCAGCTCACCTAGGGGACAGGGCCAGGGGGAGACCCAGTACTTC
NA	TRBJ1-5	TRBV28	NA	CASSTHLNRAVQPQHF	TGTGCCAGCAGTACCCACCTCAACAGGGCGGTTCAGCCCCAGCATTTT
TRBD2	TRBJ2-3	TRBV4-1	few	CASSQDGSGRWSDTQYF	TGCGCCAGCAGCCAAGATGGGAGCGGGAGGTGGTCAGATACGCAGTATTTT
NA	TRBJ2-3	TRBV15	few	CATSRWTAYTDTQYF	TGTGCCACCAGCAGATGGACCGCTTACACAGATACGCAGTATTTT
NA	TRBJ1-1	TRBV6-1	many	CASSFKGMNTEAFF	TGTGCCAGCAGTTTTAAGGGGATGAACACTGAAGCTTTCTTT
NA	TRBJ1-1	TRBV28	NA	CASIPAGVPSEAFF	TGTGCCAGCATCCCTGCGGGGGTCCCATCTGAAGCTTTCTTT
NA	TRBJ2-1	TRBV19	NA	CASSIGLSYNEQFF	TGTGCCAGTAGTATCGGTCTCTCCTACAATGAGCAGTTCTTC
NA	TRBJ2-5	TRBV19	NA	CASSTHGQQETQYF	TGTGCCAGTAGTACCCACGGACAACAAGAGACCCAGTACTTC
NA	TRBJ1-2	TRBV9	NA	CASSADQRTIYGYTF	TGTGCCAGCAGCGCAGACCAAAGGACGATCTATGGCTACACCTTC
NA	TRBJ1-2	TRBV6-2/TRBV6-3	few	CVSTPDLYGYTF	TGTGTCAGCACCCCAGATCTCTATGGCTACACCTTC
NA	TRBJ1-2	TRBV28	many	CASNLDRPPYGYTF	TGTGCCAGCAACCTCGACAGGCCCCCCTATGGCTACACCTTC
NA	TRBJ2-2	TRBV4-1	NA	CAFTRTGELFF	TGCGCCTTTACCCGCACCGGGGAGCTGTTTTTT
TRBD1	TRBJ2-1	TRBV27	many	CASSGQANPYNEQFF	TGTGCCAGCTCTGGACAGGCTAACCCCTACAATGAGCAGTTCTTC
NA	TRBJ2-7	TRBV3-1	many	CASSQDRDRPYEQYF	TGTGCCAGCAGCCAAGACCGGGACCGTCCCTACGAGCAGTACTTC
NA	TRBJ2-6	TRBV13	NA	CASTSAPLSGANVLTF	TGTGCCAGCACGTCCGCACCACTCTCTGGGGCCAACGTCCTGACTTTC
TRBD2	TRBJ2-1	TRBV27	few	CASSLWGLGYYNEQFF	TGTGCCAGCAGTTTATGGGGACTAGGGTACTACAATGAGCAGTTCTTC
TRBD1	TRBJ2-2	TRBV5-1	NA	CASSQIQGAGGAGELFF	TGCGCCAGCAGCCAGATTCAGGGGGCAGGAGGTGCCGGGGAGCTGTTTTTT
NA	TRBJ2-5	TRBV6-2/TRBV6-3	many	CASSYGPGETQYF	TGTGCCAGCAGTTATGGGCCGGGGGAGACCCAGTACTTC
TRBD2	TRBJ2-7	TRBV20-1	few	CSAKLAGSSYEQYF	TGCAGTGCGAAGCTAGCGGGAAGCTCCTACGAGCAGTACTTC
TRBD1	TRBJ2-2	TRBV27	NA	CASRAVRDSTNTGELFF	TGTGCCAGCAGAGCGGTAAGGGACAGTACAAACACCGGGGAGCTGTTTTTT
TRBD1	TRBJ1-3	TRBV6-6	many	CASSYLRDRGLESGNTIYF	TGTGCCAGCAGTTACCTACGGGACAGGGGATTGGAGTCGGGAAACACCATATATTTT
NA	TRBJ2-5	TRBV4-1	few	CASSQGIMETQYF	TGCGCCAGCAGCCAAGGGATAATGGAGACCCAGTACTTC
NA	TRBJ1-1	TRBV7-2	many	CASSLGRQGRSEAFF	TGTGCCAGCAGCTTAGGAAGGCAGGGGCGATCAGAAGCTTTCTTT
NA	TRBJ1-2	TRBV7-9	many	CASSPTENYGYTF	TGTGCCAGCAGCCCGACGGAAAACTATGGCTACACCTTC
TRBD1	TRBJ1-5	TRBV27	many	CASSFRQGGQPQHF	TGTGCCAGCAGTTTCCGACAGGGAGGTCAGCCCCAGCATTTT
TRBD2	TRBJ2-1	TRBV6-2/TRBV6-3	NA	CASSYPTAGGDEQFF	TGTGCCAGCAGTTACCCTACAGCTGGGGGGGATGAGCAGTTCTTC
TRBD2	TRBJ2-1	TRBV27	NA	CASSKLLAGGANEQIF	TGTGCCAGCAGCAAACTACTAGCGGGGGGGGCTAATGAGCAGATCTTC
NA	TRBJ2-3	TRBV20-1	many	CSASQTTKADTQYF	TGCAGTGCTAGTCAAACTACAAAGGCAGATACGCAGTATTTT
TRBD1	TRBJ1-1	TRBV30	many	CAWSDGTGMDQAFF	TGTGCCTGGAGTGACGGGACAGGTATGGATCAAGCTTTCTTT
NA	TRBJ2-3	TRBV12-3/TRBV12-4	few	CASSFSRPNPRTDTQYF	TGTGCCAGCAGTTTCTCGCGCCCGAACCCAAGGACAGATACGCAGTATTTT